This T cell receptor beta chain was sequenced during a study of regulatory T cells in long-lasting Graves disease. This clonotype was seen repeatedly, ten times or more. Through Arm-PCR of CDR3 regions and iRepertoire HTBI primers, TCR beta libraries were built. TCRdb re-called the multiplex PCR reads with MiXCR, one entry per CDR3 protein. The profile shows about half a million distinct CDR3 sequences, more than 10% of them singletons. This CDR3 spans 18 amino acids. V was cut by 0 bases and J by 2 bases, with 19 bases left in between. The germline gives CDR1 LGHNA, CDR2 YSLEER. Documented time point: newly diagnosed GD, antithyroid drugs for less than 3 months. Extracted PBMC RNA gave rise to the TCR library. Another study also made use of these data, one on T cells in Graves' hyperthyroidism and ophthalmopathy.

The sequencing used peripheral blood mononuclear cells (PBMCs), collected at new diagnosis, from a patient treated with antithyroid drugs. The origin of this receptor is a woman in her thirties with Graves disease. The chain recombines TRBV4-3 with TRBJ2-5; TRBD2 is a possible D gene (6 bases). CDR3 nucleotide sequence: TGCGCCAGCAGCCAAGATTTGGGGGTTCAGCGGGTACAAGAGACCCAGTACTTC. It codes for CASSQDLGVQRVQETQYF.